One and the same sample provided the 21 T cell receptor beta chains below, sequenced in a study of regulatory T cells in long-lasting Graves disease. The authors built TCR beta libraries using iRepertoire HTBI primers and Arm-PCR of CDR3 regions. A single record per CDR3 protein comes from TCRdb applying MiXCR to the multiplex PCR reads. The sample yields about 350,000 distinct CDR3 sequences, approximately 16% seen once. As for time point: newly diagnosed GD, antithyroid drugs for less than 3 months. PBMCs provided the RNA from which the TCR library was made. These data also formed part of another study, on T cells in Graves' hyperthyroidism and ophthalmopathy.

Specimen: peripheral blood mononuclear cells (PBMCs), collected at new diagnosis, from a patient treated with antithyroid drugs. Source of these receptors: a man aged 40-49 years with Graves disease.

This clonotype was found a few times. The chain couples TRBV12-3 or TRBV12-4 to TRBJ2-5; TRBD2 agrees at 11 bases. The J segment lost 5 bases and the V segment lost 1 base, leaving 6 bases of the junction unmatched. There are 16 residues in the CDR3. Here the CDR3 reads CASSLGLAGGGETQYF. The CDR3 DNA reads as TGTGCCAGCAGTTTAGGGCTAGCGGGGGGCGGGGAGACCCAGTACTTC.

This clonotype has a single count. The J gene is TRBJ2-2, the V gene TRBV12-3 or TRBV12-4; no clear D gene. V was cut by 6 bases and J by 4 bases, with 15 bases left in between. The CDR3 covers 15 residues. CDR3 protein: CASSPQNPGTGELFF. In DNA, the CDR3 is TGTGCCAGCAGCCCTCAAAATCCGGGCACCGGGGAGCTGTTTTTT.

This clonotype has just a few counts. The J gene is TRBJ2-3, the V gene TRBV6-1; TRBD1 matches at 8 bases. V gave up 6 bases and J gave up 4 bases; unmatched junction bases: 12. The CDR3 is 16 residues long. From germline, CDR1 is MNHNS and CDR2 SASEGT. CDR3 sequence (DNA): TGTGCCAGCAGCCACGGCGGCAGGGGGCGCCCAGATACGCAGTATTTT. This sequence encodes CASSHGGRGRPDTQYF.

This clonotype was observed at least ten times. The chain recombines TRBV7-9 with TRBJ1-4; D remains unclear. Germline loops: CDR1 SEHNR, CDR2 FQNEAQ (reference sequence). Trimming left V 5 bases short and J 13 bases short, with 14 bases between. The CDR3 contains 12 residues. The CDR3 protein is CASSVGARGLFF. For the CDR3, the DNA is TGTGCCAGCAGCGTGGGTGCCCGGGGACTGTTTTTT.

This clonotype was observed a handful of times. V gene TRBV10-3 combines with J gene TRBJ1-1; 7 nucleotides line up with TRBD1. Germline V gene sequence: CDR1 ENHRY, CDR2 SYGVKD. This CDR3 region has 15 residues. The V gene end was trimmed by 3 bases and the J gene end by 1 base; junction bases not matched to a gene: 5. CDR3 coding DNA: TGTGCCATCAGTGATCAGAACAGGGGGAACACTGAAGCTTTCTTT. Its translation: CAISDQNRGNTEAFF.

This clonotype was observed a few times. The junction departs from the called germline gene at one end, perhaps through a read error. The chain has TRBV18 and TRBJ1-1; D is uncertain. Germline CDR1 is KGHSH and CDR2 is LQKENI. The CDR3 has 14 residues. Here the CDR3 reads CAGSPPSKDTEAFF. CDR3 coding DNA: TGTGCCGGCTCACCACCGTCGAAGGACACTGAAGCTTTCTTT.

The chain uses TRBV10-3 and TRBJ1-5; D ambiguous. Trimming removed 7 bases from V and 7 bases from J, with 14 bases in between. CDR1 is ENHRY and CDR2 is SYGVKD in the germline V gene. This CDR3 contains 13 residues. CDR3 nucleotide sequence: TGTGCCATCACTGGTCTTAAGGGACAGCCCCAGCATTTT. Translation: CAITGLKGQPQHF.

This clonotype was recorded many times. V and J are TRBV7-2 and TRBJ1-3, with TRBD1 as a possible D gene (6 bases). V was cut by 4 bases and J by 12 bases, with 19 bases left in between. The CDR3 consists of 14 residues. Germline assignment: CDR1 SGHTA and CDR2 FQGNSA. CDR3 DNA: TGTGCCAGCAGCTCCCTACCGGGACAACCTATCATATATTTT. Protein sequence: CASSSLPGQPIIYF.

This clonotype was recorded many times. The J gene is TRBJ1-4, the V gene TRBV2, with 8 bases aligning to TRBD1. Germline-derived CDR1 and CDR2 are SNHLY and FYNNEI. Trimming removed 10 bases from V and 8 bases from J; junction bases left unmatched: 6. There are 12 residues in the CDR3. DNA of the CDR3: TGTGCCACATCGGACAGGGCCGAAAAACTGTTTTTT. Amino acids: CATSDRAEKLFF.

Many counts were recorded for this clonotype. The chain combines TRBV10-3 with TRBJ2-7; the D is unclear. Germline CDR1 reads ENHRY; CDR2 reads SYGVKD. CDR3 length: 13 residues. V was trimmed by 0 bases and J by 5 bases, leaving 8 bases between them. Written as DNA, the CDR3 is TGTGCCATCAGTGAGTCGAAGGTCCACGAGCAGTACTTC. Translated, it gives CAISESKVHEQYF.

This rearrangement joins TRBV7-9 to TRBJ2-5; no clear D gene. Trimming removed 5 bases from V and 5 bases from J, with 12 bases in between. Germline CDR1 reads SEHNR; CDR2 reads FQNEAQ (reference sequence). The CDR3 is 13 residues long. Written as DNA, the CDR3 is TGTGCCAGCAGCCCAACCGCGGAGGAGACCCAGTACTTC. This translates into CASSPTAEETQYF.

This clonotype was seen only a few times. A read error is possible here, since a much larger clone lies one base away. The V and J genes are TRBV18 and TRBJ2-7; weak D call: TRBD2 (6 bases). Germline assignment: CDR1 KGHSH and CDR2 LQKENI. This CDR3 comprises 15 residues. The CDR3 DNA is TGTGCCAGCTCACCAGGGGGAGGCAGGGCCTACGGGCAGTACTTC. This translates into CASSPGGGRAYGQYF.

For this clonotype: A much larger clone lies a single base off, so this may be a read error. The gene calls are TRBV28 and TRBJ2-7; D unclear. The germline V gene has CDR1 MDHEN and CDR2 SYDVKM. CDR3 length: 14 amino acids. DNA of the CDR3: TGTACCAGTTTTCCCCCTGGAAAATCTTACGAGCAGTACTTC. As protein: CTSFPPGKSYEQYF. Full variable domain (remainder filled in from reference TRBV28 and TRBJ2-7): DVKVTQSSRYLVKRTGEKVFLECVQDMDHENMFWYRQDPGLGLRLIYFSYDVKMKEKGDIPEGYSVSREKKERFSLILESASTNQTSMYLCTSFPPGKSYEQYFGPGTRLTVT.

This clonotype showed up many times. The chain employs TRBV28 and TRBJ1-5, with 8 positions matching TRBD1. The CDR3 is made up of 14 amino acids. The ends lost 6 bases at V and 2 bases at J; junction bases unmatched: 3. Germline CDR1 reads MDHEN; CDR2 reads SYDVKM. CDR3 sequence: CASSLGQGNQPQHF. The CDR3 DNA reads TGTGCCAGCAGCTTGGGACAGGGCAATCAGCCCCAGCATTTT.

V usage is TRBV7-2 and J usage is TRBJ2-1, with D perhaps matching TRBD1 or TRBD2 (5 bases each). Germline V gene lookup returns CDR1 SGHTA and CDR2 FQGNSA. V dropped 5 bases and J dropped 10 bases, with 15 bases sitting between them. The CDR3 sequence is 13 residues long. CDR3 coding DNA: TGTGCCAGCAGCACCGGGACGGAGCTAGAGCAGTTCTTC. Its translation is CASSTGTELEQFF.

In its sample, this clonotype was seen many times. The CDR3 DNA follows: TGTGCCAGCAGAGAACTAGCGGGGTACCAAGAGACCCAGTACTTC. This codes for CASRELAGYQETQYF. The chain links TRBV2 to TRBJ2-5; TRBD2 matches at 10 bases. Per the germline V gene, CDR1 is SNHLY and CDR2 is FYNNEI. This CDR3 region has 15 residues. V lost 6 bases, J lost 0 bases, and 4 bases stayed unmatched.

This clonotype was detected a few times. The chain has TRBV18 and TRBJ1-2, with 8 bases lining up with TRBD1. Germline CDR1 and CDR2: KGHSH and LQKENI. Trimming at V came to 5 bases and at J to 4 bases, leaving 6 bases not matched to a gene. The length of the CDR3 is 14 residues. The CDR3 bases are TGTGCCAGCTCATCAGGGACAGGTTCCTATGGCTACACCTTC. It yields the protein CASSSGTGSYGYTF.

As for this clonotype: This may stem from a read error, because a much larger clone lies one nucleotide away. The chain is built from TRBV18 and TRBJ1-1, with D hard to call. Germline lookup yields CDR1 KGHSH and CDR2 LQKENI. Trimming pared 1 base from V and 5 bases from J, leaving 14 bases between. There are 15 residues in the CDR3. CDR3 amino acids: CASSPLPRSGTEAFF. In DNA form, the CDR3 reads TGTGCCAGCTCACCACTGCCCAGGAGTGGTACTGAAGCTTTCTTT.

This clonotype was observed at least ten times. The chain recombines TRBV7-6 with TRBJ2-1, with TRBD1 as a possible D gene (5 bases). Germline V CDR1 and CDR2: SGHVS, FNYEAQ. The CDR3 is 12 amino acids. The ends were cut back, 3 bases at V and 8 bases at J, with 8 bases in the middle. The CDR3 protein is CASSFQGYEQFF. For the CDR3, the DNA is TGTGCCAGCAGCTTTCAGGGCTATGAGCAGTTCTTC.

In DNA form, the CDR3 reads TGTGCCAGCAGCCCCAGGAGTTGGAATAGCGAGCAGTACTTC. This encodes CASSPRSWNSEQYF. This chain uses TRBV7-8 with TRBJ2-7; the D is unclear. The CDR3 length is 14 residues. V lost 5 bases, J lost 6 bases, and 17 bases lay in between. Germline CDR1 reads SGHVS; CDR2 reads FQNEAQ. Looking up the rest from reference TRBV7-8 and TRBJ2-7 gives the full variable domain: GAGVSQSPRYKVAKRGQDVALRCDPISGHVSLFWYQQALGQGPEFLTYFQNEAQLDKSGLPSDRFFAERPEGSVSTLKIQRTQQEDSAVYLCASSPRSWNSEQYFGPGTRLTVT.

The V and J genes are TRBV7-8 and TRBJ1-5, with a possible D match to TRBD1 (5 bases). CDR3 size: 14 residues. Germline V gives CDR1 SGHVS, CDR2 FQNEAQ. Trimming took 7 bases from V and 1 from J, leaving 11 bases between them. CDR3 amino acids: CASTPGGSNQPQHF. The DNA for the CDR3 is TGTGCCAGCACCCCGGGGGGGAGCAATCAGCCCCAGCATTTT.